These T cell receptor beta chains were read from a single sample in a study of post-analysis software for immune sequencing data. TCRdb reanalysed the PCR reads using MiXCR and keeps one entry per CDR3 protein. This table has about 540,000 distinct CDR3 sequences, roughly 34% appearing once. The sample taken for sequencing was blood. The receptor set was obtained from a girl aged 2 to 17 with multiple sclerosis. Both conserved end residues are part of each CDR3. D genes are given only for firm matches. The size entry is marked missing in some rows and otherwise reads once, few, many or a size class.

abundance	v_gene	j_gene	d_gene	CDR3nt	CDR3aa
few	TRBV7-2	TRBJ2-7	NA	TGTGCCAGCAGCTTGCCCGGGACTGGGAGTTACGAGCAGTACTTC	CASSLPGTGSYEQYF
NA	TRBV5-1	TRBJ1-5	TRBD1	TGCGCCAGCAGCTCCGGGACAGGGGATAGCAATCACCCCCAGCATTTT	CASSSGTGDSNHPQHF
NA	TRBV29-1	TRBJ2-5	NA	TGCAGCGTTGATGAGGGGCTGGAGACCCAGTACTTC	CSVDEGLETQYF
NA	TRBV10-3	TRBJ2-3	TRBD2	TGTGCCATCAGTAGCGGGGGGGCAGATACGCAGTATTTT	CAISSGGADTQYF
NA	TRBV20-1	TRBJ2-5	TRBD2	TGCAGTGCTAGAGGACTAGCGGGCCAACTCCAAGAGACCCAGTACTTC	CSARGLAGQLQETQYF
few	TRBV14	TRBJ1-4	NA	TGTGCCAGCAGCCAATTAAGGGGTAAAGGAGAAAAACTGTTTTTT	CASSQLRGKGEKLFF
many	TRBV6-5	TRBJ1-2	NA	TGTGCCAGCAGTTTGGCAAGAGGGTATGGCTACACCTTC	CASSLARGYGYTF
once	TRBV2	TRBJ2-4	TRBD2	TGTGCCAGCAGATTCACTAGCGGGGGGGCCACTGTGACCAAAAACATTCAGTACTTC	CASRFTSGGATVTKNIQYF
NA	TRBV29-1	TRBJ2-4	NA	TGCAGCGTTGAAGATCTGGCGATGGGAGGCAAAAGCATTCAGTACTTC	CSVEDLAMGGKSIQYF
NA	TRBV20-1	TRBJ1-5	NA	TGCAGTGCTAGGTCCGGGGAGAGCAATCAGCCCCAGCATTTT	CSARSGESNQPQHF
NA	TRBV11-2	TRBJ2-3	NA	TGTGCCAGCAGCTTGCTATCGGGGGATTTTGGCGCAGATACGCAGTATTTT	CASSLLSGDFGADTQYF
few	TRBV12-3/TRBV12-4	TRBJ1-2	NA	TGTGCCAGCAGTCCCGTTGTCCGAGGAGACTTGGATGGCTACACCTTC	CASSPVVRGDLDGYTF
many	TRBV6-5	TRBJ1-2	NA	TGTGCCAGCAGTACGGACGGCTATGGCTACACCTTC	CASSTDGYGYTF
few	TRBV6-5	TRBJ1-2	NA	TGTGCCAGCAGGAAACAGGTTAACTATGGCTACACCTTC	CASRKQVNYGYTF
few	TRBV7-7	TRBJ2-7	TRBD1	TGTGCTAGCAGCCAGACCGTCGGACAGGGCTACGAGCAGTACTTC	CASSQTVGQGYEQYF
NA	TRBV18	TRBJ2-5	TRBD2	TGTGCCAGCTCACCGCGCGGCGGGGGGGCGGAGACCCAGTACTTC	CASSPRGGGAETQYF
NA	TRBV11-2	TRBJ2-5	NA	TGTGCCAGCAGCTTAGAGCGTCCAATCGAGACCCAGTACTTC	CASSLERPIETQYF
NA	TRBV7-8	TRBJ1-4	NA	TGTGCCAGCAGCCGAGAGTCAAGAACTAATGAAAAACTGTTTTTT	CASSRESRTNEKLFF
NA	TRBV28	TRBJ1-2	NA	TGTGCCAGCAGGCCTCCGGCCCTCTATGGCTACACCTTC	CASRPPALYGYTF
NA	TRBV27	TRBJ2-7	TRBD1	TGTGCCAGCAGTCCCGGGACAGGGAAAGGAGGCGAGCAGTACTTC	CASSPGTGKGGEQYF
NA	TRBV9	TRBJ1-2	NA	TGTGCCAGCAGTGAAGCAAGAGGGGGCTACACCTTC	CASSEARGGYTF
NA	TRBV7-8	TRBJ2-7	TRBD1	TGTGCCAGCAGCCCATCGCGGGACAGGGCCTACGAGCAGTACTTC	CASSPSRDRAYEQYF
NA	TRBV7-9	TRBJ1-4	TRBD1	TGTGCCAGCAGCCATCCCCTCGGGACAGGTGATGAAAAACTGTTTTTT	CASSHPLGTGDEKLFF
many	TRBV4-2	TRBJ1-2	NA	TGTGCCAGCAGTCCTGGCAGGCAAAACTATGGCTACACCTTC	CASSPGRQNYGYTF
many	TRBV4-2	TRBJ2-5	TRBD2	TGTGCCAGCAGCCAACTAAGCGCGTCGGGGGGGGAGACCCAGTACTTC	CASSQLSASGGETQYF
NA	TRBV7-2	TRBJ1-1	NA	TGTGCCAGCACCCTCCACGGAAACACTGAAGCTTTCTTT	CASTLHGNTEAFF
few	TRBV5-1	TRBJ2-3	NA	TGCGCCAGCAGCTTGGAACAGGGTAGTTACGATACGCAGTATTTT	CASSLEQGSYDTQYF
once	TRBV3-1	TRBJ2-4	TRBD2	TGTGCCAGCAGCCAAGAAGGGGAGGGCATTCAGTACTTC	CASSQEGEGIQYF